This T cell receptor beta chain appears in the sequencing data of a study of T cell repertoires in cytomegalovirus infection. Whole-study context: CMV epitopes used comprised recently identified HLA-C-restricted ones and well-studied HLA-B-restricted ones.

TCRdb used MiXCR to reprocess the reads, holding one entry per CDR3 protein. This sample has 900,000 to 950,000 distinct CDR3 sequences; around 32% occur once, and the top ten carry about an eighth. Of note for this clonotype: The antigen is undetermined.

This TCR derives from a human donor in good health (CMV status not recorded). Some clones in this sample may be carry-over from other donors' samples. The source was cultured CD8+ T cells from PBMCs, collected from culture after CMV antigen stimulation.

The CDR3 sequence: CASGLVRENRGNQPQHF. In DNA form, the CDR3 reads TGTGCTAGTGGTTTGGTACGGGAGAATAGAGGGAATCAGCCCCAGCATTTT. The chain combines TRBV12-5 with TRBJ1-5; D not resolved. The V and J ends lost 0 bases and 4 bases respectively, with 16 bases between them. From germline, CDR1 is LGHNT and CDR2 FRNRAP. The CDR3 runs to 17 residues.